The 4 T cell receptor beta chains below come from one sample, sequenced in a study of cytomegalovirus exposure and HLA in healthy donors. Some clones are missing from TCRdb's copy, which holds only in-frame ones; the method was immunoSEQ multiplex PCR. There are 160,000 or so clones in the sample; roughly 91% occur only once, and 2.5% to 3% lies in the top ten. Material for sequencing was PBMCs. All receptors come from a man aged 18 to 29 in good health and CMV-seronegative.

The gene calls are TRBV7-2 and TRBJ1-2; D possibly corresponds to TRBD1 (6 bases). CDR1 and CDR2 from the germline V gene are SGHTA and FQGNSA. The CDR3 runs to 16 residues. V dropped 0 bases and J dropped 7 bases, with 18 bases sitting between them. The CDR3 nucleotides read TGTGCCAGCAGCTTAGCGCGCGGATTACAGGGCGTTGGCTACACCTTC. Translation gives CASSLARGLQGVGYTF.

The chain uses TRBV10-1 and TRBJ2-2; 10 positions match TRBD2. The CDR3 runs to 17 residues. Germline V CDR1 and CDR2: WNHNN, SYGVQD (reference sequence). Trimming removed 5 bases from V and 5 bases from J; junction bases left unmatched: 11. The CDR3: CASSSEGTSVETGELFF. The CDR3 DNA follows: TGCGCCAGCAGTAGCGAGGGGACTAGCGTAGAGACCGGGGAGCTGTTTTTT.

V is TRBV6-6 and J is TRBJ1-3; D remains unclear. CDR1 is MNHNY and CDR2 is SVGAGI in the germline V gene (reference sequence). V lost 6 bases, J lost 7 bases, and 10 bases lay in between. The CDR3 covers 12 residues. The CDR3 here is CASSRSTNTIYF. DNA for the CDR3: TGTGCCAGCAGCCGGTCTACCAACACCATATATTTT.

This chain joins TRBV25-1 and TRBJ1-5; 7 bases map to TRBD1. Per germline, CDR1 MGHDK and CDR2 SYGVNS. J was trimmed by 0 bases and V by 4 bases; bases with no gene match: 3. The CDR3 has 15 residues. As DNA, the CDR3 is TGTGCCAGCAGTGCCAACAGGGGTAGCAATCAGCCCCAGCATTTT. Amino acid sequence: CASSANRGSNQPQHF. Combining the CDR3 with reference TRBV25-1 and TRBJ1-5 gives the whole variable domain EADIYQTPRYLVIGTGKKITLECSQTMGHDKMYWYQQDPGMELHLIHYSYGVNSTEKGDLSSESTVSRIRTEHFPLTLESARPSHTSQYLCASSANRGSNQPQHFGDGTRLSIL.